The 10 T cell receptor beta chains below all came from one sample that was sequenced in a study of blood T cells in healthy people across ages. The use of a sample-barcoded 5' primer and a J-beta primer mix characterized a second PCR of roughly 7 to 11 cycles. Each CDR3 protein gets one entry after TCRdb re-called the 5' RACE reads with MiXCR. The data show about 1.4 million distinct CDR3 sequences, roughly 59% seen once. The sample comprised blood. These receptors were taken from a man aged 18 to 30 in good health.

V gene TRBV7-9 combines with J gene TRBJ2-7; D possibly uses TRBD1 or TRBD2 (5 bases each). The CDR3 contains 15 residues. Trimming left V 3 bases short and J 4 bases short, with 16 bases between. Per the germline V gene, CDR1 is SEHNR and CDR2 is FQNEAQ (reference sequence). The CDR3 here is CASSFLDSGRYEQYF. Here the CDR3 DNA reads TGTGCCAGCAGCTTCCTTGACAGCGGACGGTACGAGCAGTACTTC.

This clonotype showed up just a few times. This chain connects TRBV5-1 to TRBJ1-4; D remains unclear. CDR1 SGHRS and CDR2 YFSETQ come from the germline V gene. Between the trimmed V and J ends, which lost 0 bases and 2 bases, there was a span of 5 bases. CDR3 length equals 14 residues. CDR3 DNA: TGCGCCAGCAGCTTGGACTCGACTAATGAAAAACTGTTTTTT. Translation gives CASSLDSTNEKLFF.

The CDR3 nucleotides are TGCGCCAGCACCCATTTAGAGGGCGGTATTCAGTACTTC. This translates into CASTHLEGGIQYF. This sequence joins TRBV5-1 and TRBJ2-4, with a tentative D call TRBD2 (5 bases). In germline, CDR1 is SGHRS, CDR2 YFSETQ. Deletions cut 6 bases from V and 10 bases from J, with 17 bases between. The CDR3 length is 13 residues. The full variable domain, completed using reference TRBV5-1 and TRBJ2-4, is KAGVTQTPRYLIKTRGQQVTLSCSPISGHRSVSWYQQTPGQGLQFLFEYFSETQRNKGNFPGRFSGRQFSNSRSEMNVSTLELGDSALYLCASTHLEGGIQYFGAGTRLSVL.

This chain uses TRBV18 with TRBJ1-2, with D uncertain. Per germline, CDR1 KGHSH and CDR2 LQKENI. The CDR3 spans 15 residues. The V end was cut by 2 bases, the J end by 1 base, with 11 bases between. The CDR3 nucleotides are TGTGCCAGCTCACCATTTTCAGAGCTTAACTATGGCTACACCTTC. The encoded protein is CASSPFSELNYGYTF.

The chain is built from TRBV7-9 and TRBJ1-1; a weak D match, TRBD1 (5 bases). The CDR3 is made up of 15 amino acids. The V end lost 4 bases, the J end lost 0 bases, and 12 bases lay between the germline ends. Germline lookup yields CDR1 SEHNR and CDR2 FQNEAQ (reference sequence). As DNA, the CDR3 is TGTGCCAGCAGCTATAAGGAGGGGCTGAACACTGAAGCTTTCTTT. Translation: CASSYKEGLNTEAFF.

V gene TRBV7-9 combines with J gene TRBJ2-1; D is ambiguous. This CDR3 has 16 residues. The germline V and J ends were trimmed by 3 bases and 1 base, with 13 bases remaining between them. CDR1 and CDR2 from the germline V gene are SEHNR and FQNEAQ (reference sequence). Here the CDR3 DNA reads TGTGCCAGCAGCTTCTCGGGTCTGGGGTCCTACAATGAGCAGTTCTTC. This sequence encodes CASSFSGLGSYNEQFF.

V gene TRBV4-1 combines with J gene TRBJ2-5, with 11 nucleotides matching TRBD2. CDR3 length equals 17 residues. J was trimmed by 2 bases and V by 2 bases; bases with no gene match: 7. From germline, CDR1 is MGHRA and CDR2 YSYEKL. CDR3 region: CASSQLTSGGGQETQYF. CDR3 bases: TGCGCCAGCAGCCAACTAACTAGCGGGGGTGGGCAAGAGACCCAGTACTTC.

The count of this clonotype is one. V and J are TRBV2 and TRBJ2-7; TRBD1 agrees at 8 bases. Unmatched junction bases numbered 4, after V lost 2 bases and J lost 4 bases. This CDR3 contains 14 residues. Germline V lookup: CDR1 SNHLY, CDR2 FYNNEI. The CDR3 is CASSEQGALYEQYF. In DNA form, the CDR3 reads TGTGCCAGCAGTGAACAGGGGGCTCTTTACGAGCAGTACTTC. Full variable domain (rest looked up from reference TRBV2 and TRBJ2-7): EPEVTQTPSHQVTQMGQEVILRCVPISNHLYFYWYRQILGQKVEFLVSFYNNEISEKSEIFDDQFSVERPDGSNFTLKIRSTKLEDSAMYFCASSEQGALYEQYFGPGTRLTVT.

The CDR3 DNA follows: TGTGCCAGCAAACTTACAGGGGCGGGGTGGGAGACCCAGTACTTC. Translated: CASKLTGAGWETQYF. The chain has TRBV12-3 or TRBV12-4 and TRBJ2-5, with D perhaps TRBD1 (7 bases). The CDR3 sequence is 15 residues long. V was clipped by 7 bases and J by 5 bases, with 20 bases between them.

The chain recombines TRBV6-2 or TRBV6-3 with TRBJ1-6, with 7 bases lining up with TRBD1. The V gene's germline CDR1 is MNHEY and CDR2 SVGEGT. The junction had 4 bases not matched to a gene; V was cut back by 0 bases and J by 8 bases. CDR3 length equals 15 residues. In DNA form, the CDR3 reads TGTGCCAGCAGTTACTCGAGACAGGGTGATTCACCCCTCCACTTT. This sequence encodes CASSYSRQGDSPLHF.